This is a list of T cell receptor beta chains from one sample in a study of a mutant IDH1 vaccine in newly diagnosed glioma. The antigens for these receptors are not known. TCRdb keeps only in-frame clones here, not all; method: immunoSEQ multiplex PCR. There are around 69,000 clones in the sample; around 87% occur only once, and 1.5% to 2% lies in the top ten. The sequencing used PBMCs, collected from a glioma patient whose treatment included an IDH1 peptide vaccine. These receptors originate from a man aged 25-45 years with glioma. Each CDR3 is given with its conserved first and last residue. Each record gives: V gene, J gene, D gene, clone size, CDR3 protein, CDR3 DNA. The D gene is left open where the match is weak. Clone size is shown for a subset of rows, as once, few, many or a class of expanded clone.

V gene: TRBV20-1
J gene: TRBJ1-1
D gene: TRBD1
clone size: .
CDR3 protein: CSARRTGEAFF
CDR3 DNA: TGCAGTGCTAGGAGGACAGGGGAAGCTTTCTTT

V gene: TRBV11-3
J gene: TRBJ2-3
D gene: .
clone size: .
CDR3 protein: CASSLDIIDSTDTQYF
CDR3 DNA: TGTGCCAGCAGCTTAGATATTATAGACAGCACAGATACGCAGTATTTT

V gene: TRBV2
J gene: TRBJ2-7
D gene: .
clone size: .
CDR3 protein: CASITEDRSYEQYF
CDR3 DNA: TGTGCCAGCATTACAGAGGACAGATCCTACGAGCAGTACTTC

V gene: TRBV5-1
J gene: TRBJ2-3
D gene: .
clone size: .
CDR3 protein: CASSLVSLEGTDTQYF
CDR3 DNA: TGCGCCAGCAGCTTGGTGTCTCTAGAGGGCACAGATACGCAGTATTTT

V gene: TRBV6-6
J gene: TRBJ1-2
D gene: TRBD1
clone size: once
CDR3 protein: CASDRGQGDGYTF
CDR3 DNA: TGTGCCAGCGATCGGGGACAGGGGGATGGCTACACCTTC

V gene: TRBV6-5
J gene: TRBJ2-7
D gene: .
clone size: few
CDR3 protein: CASSYSGAASIYEQYF
CDR3 DNA: TGTGCCAGCAGTTACTCGGGAGCGGCCTCTATCTACGAGCAGTACTTC

V gene: TRBV28
J gene: TRBJ2-3
D gene: .
clone size: .
CDR3 protein: CASSQLRNRGTDTQYF
CDR3 DNA: TGTGCCAGCAGTCAACTTAGAAACAGGGGCACAGATACGCAGTATTTT

V gene: TRBV7-3
J gene: TRBJ1-1
D gene: TRBD1
clone size: .
CDR3 protein: CASSRSDRDTEAFF
CDR3 DNA: TGTGCCAGCAGCCGATCCGACAGGGACACTGAAGCTTTCTTT

V gene: TRBV2
J gene: TRBJ2-1
D gene: .
clone size: .
CDR3 protein: CASSEEREFF
CDR3 DNA: TGTGCCAGCAGTGAAGAGCGGGAGTTCTTC

V gene: TRBV1
J gene: TRBJ2-6
D gene: .
clone size: .
CDR3 protein: CTSAQSRANVLTF
CDR3 DNA: TGCACCAGCGCACAAAGTCGGGCCAACGTCCTGACTTTC

V gene: TRBV5-1
J gene: TRBJ1-2
D gene: .
clone size: .
CDR3 protein: CASSPITGNYGYTF
CDR3 DNA: TGCGCCAGCAGCCCCATAACAGGGAACTATGGCTACACCTTC

V gene: TRBV2
J gene: TRBJ1-5
D gene: .
clone size: .
CDR3 protein: CASSEAGTQHF
CDR3 DNA: TGTGCCAGCAGTGAAGCGGGGACCCAGCATTTT

V gene: TRBV19
J gene: TRBJ2-3
D gene: TRBD1
clone size: .
CDR3 protein: CASSIQGATDTQYF
CDR3 DNA: TGTGCCAGTAGTATTCAGGGGGCCACAGATACGCAGTATTTT

V gene: TRBV9
J gene: TRBJ1-2
D gene: .
clone size: .
CDR3 protein: CATFGGDGYTF
CDR3 DNA: TGTGCCACCTTTGGAGGGGATGGCTACACCTTC

V gene: TRBV13
J gene: TRBJ1-1
D gene: .
clone size: .
CDR3 protein: CASSTIRGNEAFF
CDR3 DNA: TGTGCCAGCAGCACTATACGCGGAAACGAAGCTTTCTTT

V gene: TRBV30
J gene: TRBJ1-3
D gene: .
clone size: .
CDR3 protein: CAWSVMSGNTIYF
CDR3 DNA: TGTGCCTGGAGTGTAATGTCTGGAAACACCATATATTTT

V gene: TRBV2
J gene: TRBJ2-2
D gene: .
clone size: .
CDR3 protein: CASSEAGQGNTGELFF
CDR3 DNA: TGTGCCAGCAGTGAAGCGGGCCAGGGCAACACCGGGGAGCTGTTTTTT

V gene: TRBV29-1
J gene: TRBJ2-7
D gene: TRBD1
clone size: .
CDR3 protein: CSVRTGGHYEQYF
CDR3 DNA: TGCAGCGTACGGACAGGGGGACACTACGAGCAGTACTTC

V gene: TRBV9
J gene: TRBJ1-1
D gene: .
clone size: .
CDR3 protein: CASSVYDGTEAFF
CDR3 DNA: TGTGCCAGCAGCGTATATGATGGGACTGAAGCTTTCTTT

V gene: TRBV7-6
J gene: TRBJ2-5
D gene: TRBD2
clone size: .
CDR3 protein: CASSSPSGSTQYF
CDR3 DNA: TGTGCCAGCAGCTCCCCTAGCGGGAGTACCCAGTACTTC

V gene: TRBV30
J gene: TRBJ2-2
D gene: .
clone size: .
CDR3 protein: CAWSVGFRINTGELFF
CDR3 DNA: TGTGCCTGGAGTGTAGGCTTCAGGATTAACACCGGGGAGCTGTTTTTT

V gene: TRBV9
J gene: TRBJ2-7
D gene: .
clone size: .
CDR3 protein: CASSADGYEQYF
CDR3 DNA: TGTGCCAGCAGCGCCGACGGCTACGAGCAGTACTTC

V gene: TRBV2
J gene: TRBJ1-2
D gene: .
clone size: .
CDR3 protein: CASSDQGRGYGYTF
CDR3 DNA: TGTGCCAGCAGTGATCAGGGCAGGGGCTATGGCTACACCTTC

V gene: TRBV27
J gene: TRBJ1-2
D gene: .
clone size: .
CDR3 protein: CASSLGGVGGYTF
CDR3 DNA: TGTGCCAGCAGTTTAGGAGGGGTTGGTGGCTACACCTTC

V gene: TRBV28
J gene: TRBJ2-3
D gene: TRBD2
clone size: .
CDR3 protein: CASSTGTGGTSGRPTDTQYF
CDR3 DNA: TGTGCCAGCAGCACAGGGACAGGGGGGACTAGCGGGAGGCCCACAGATACGCAGTATTTT

V gene: TRBV7-3
J gene: TRBJ1-1
D gene: .
clone size: .
CDR3 protein: CASSLGRGRLTEAFF
CDR3 DNA: TGTGCCAGCAGCTTAGGAAGGGGTCGTCTTACTGAAGCTTTCTTT

V gene: TRBV5-6
J gene: TRBJ1-2
D gene: .
clone size: .
CDR3 protein: CASSLGENYGYTF
CDR3 DNA: TGTGCCAGCAGCTTAGGGGAGAACTATGGCTACACCTTC

V gene: TRBV27
J gene: TRBJ2-1
D gene: .
clone size: .
CDR3 protein: CASSLGGSSYNEQFF
CDR3 DNA: TGTGCCAGCAGTTTAGGAGGGAGCTCCTACAATGAGCAGTTCTTC

V gene: TRBV30
J gene: TRBJ1-3
D gene: .
clone size: .
CDR3 protein: CASPDKRSGNTIYF
CDR3 DNA: TGTGCCAGCCCGGACAAGCGCTCTGGAAACACCATATATTTT

V gene: TRBV14
J gene: TRBJ2-6
D gene: .
clone size: few
CDR3 protein: CASSHRYPSGANVLTF
CDR3 DNA: TGTGCCAGCAGCCATCGGTATCCTTCTGGGGCCAACGTCCTGACTTTC

V gene: TRBV28
J gene: TRBJ2-7
D gene: .
clone size: .
CDR3 protein: CASSPPGYEQYF
CDR3 DNA: TGTGCCAGCAGTCCCCCCGGTTACGAGCAGTACTTC

V gene: TRBV2
J gene: TRBJ1-6
D gene: .
clone size: .
CDR3 protein: CASSTVGDNSPLHF
CDR3 DNA: TGTGCCAGCAGCACTGTAGGGGATAATTCACCCCTCCACTTT

V gene: TRBV18
J gene: TRBJ2-2
D gene: .
clone size: .
CDR3 protein: CASSSGTLGNTGELFF
CDR3 DNA: TGTGCCAGCTCATCTGGGACCTTGGGAAACACCGGGGAGCTGTTTTTT

V gene: TRBV4-1
J gene: TRBJ2-1
D gene: TRBD2
clone size: .
CDR3 protein: CASSQTSPGLVRNEQFF
CDR3 DNA: TGCGCCAGCAGCCAGACGTCCCCGGGACTAGTTCGGAATGAGCAGTTCTTC

V gene: TRBV2
J gene: TRBJ2-1
D gene: .
clone size: .
CDR3 protein: CASSDSRLVNEQFF
CDR3 DNA: TGTGCCAGCAGTGATTCCCGACTAGTCAATGAGCAGTTCTTC

V gene: TRBV7-2
J gene: TRBJ1-1
D gene: TRBD1
clone size: .
CDR3 protein: CASSSGTDTEAFF
CDR3 DNA: TGTGCCAGCAGCTCAGGGACAGACACTGAAGCTTTCTTT

V gene: TRBV28
J gene: TRBJ1-2
D gene: .
clone size: few
CDR3 protein: CASSLSRPNYGYTF
CDR3 DNA: TGTGCCAGCAGTTTATCCAGACCTAACTATGGCTACACCTTC

V gene: TRBV5-4
J gene: TRBJ2-2
D gene: .
clone size: .
CDR3 protein: CASSQVPEGTGELFF
CDR3 DNA: TGTGCCAGCAGCCAAGTTCCGGAAGGCACCGGGGAGCTGTTTTTT

V gene: TRBV28
J gene: TRBJ2-1
D gene: .
clone size: .
CDR3 protein: CASSFPNRPDNEQFF
CDR3 DNA: TGTGCCAGCAGTTTCCCCAATCGACCAGACAATGAGCAGTTCTTC

V gene: TRBV30
J gene: TRBJ2-5
D gene: .
clone size: .
CDR3 protein: CAWSHDRAPYF
CDR3 DNA: TGTGCCTGGAGTCACGATAGGGCTCCGTACTTC

V gene: TRBV6-1
J gene: TRBJ1-5
D gene: .
clone size: .
CDR3 protein: CASSEWWGDDNQPQHF
CDR3 DNA: TGTGCCAGCAGTGAATGGTGGGGTGACGACAATCAGCCCCAGCATTTT

V gene: TRBV15
J gene: TRBJ1-2
D gene: .
clone size: medium-sized
CDR3 protein: CATRLGGDPYGYTF
CDR3 DNA: TGTGCCACCAGGTTAGGTGGGGACCCGTATGGCTACACCTTC

V gene: TRBV6-5
J gene: TRBJ2-7
D gene: TRBD2
clone size: .
CDR3 protein: CASSYSEAGAFYEQYF
CDR3 DNA: TGTGCCAGCAGTTACTCCGAAGCGGGGGCCTTCTACGAGCAGTACTTC

V gene: TRBV19
J gene: TRBJ1-5
D gene: TRBD1
clone size: few
CDR3 protein: CASSGTGGSQPQHF
CDR3 DNA: TGTGCCAGTAGTGGGACAGGGGGGAGTCAGCCCCAGCATTTT

V gene: TRBV28
J gene: TRBJ2-5
D gene: TRBD1
clone size: .
CDR3 protein: CASSLGQAGETQYF
CDR3 DNA: TGTGCCAGCAGTCTCGGACAGGCGGGAGAGACCCAGTACTTC

V gene: TRBV7-9
J gene: TRBJ1-2
D gene: .
clone size: .
CDR3 protein: CASTQGRGNGYTF
CDR3 DNA: TGTGCCAGCACCCAAGGGAGGGGTAATGGCTACACCTTC

V gene: TRBV7-5
J gene: TRBJ2-1
D gene: .
clone size: .
CDR3 protein: CVRSWDWSSYNEQFF
CDR3 DNA: TGTGTCAGAAGCTGGGACTGGAGCTCCTACAATGAGCAGTTCTTC

V gene: TRBV7-3
J gene: TRBJ2-5
D gene: .
clone size: .
CDR3 protein: CASSFGGQETQYF
CDR3 DNA: TGTGCCAGCAGCTTCGGCGGACAAGAGACCCAGTACTTC

V gene: TRBV6-5
J gene: TRBJ2-2
D gene: .
clone size: .
CDR3 protein: CASSYSRTPGELFF
CDR3 DNA: TGTGCCAGCAGTTACTCGCGGACACCCGGGGAGCTGTTTTTT

V gene: TRBV5-1
J gene: TRBJ2-1
D gene: TRBD2
clone size: .
CDR3 protein: CASSIITSGSVYNEQFF
CDR3 DNA: TGCGCCAGCAGCATAATTACTAGCGGGAGTGTCTACAATGAGCAGTTCTTC

V gene: TRBV28
J gene: TRBJ1-5
D gene: TRBD1
clone size: .
CDR3 protein: CASSVYRQGDRSQHF
CDR3 DNA: TGTGCCAGCTCAGTTTATAGGCAGGGGGATCGGTCCCAGCATTTT

V gene: TRBV10-3
J gene: TRBJ1-1
D gene: TRBD1
clone size: .
CDR3 protein: CAINDARGREAFF
CDR3 DNA: TGTGCCATCAACGACGCTAGGGGGCGGGAAGCTTTCTTT

V gene: TRBV5-1
J gene: TRBJ2-7
D gene: .
clone size: .
CDR3 protein: CASSLGGTPGSYEQYF
CDR3 DNA: TGCGCCAGCAGCTTGGGGGGGACCCCTGGCTCCTACGAGCAGTACTTC